What follows are 10 T cell receptor beta chains derived from one specimen sequenced in a study of T cell responses to AZD1222 COVID-19 vaccine. The method was immunoSEQ multiplex PCR; TCRdb's version includes in-frame clones alone and lacks a portion of them. The table includes 150,000 to 200,000 clones, roughly 90% detected once. The source was peripheral blood, collected 28 days after the second AZD1222 dose. The receptors derive from an adult who received the AZD1222 COVID-19 vaccine.

The chain recombines TRBV14 with TRBJ1-2, with no clear D. V lost 4 bases and J lost 1, with 7 bases in between. Germline values: CDR1 SGHDN, CDR2 FVKESK. The CDR3 consists of 13 residues. CDR3 protein: CASSLGDNYGYTF. CDR3 in DNA: TGTGCCAGCAGCCTCGGAGATAACTATGGCTACACCTTC. Looking up the rest from reference TRBV14 and TRBJ1-2 gives the full variable domain: EAGVTQFPSHSVIEKGQTVTLRCDPISGHDNLYWYRRVMGKEIKFLLHFVKESKQDESGMPNNRFLAERTGGTYSTLKVQPAELEDSGVYFCASSLGDNYGYTFGSGTRLTVV.

The chain joins TRBV5-6 to TRBJ1-4, with TRBD1 matching over 8 bases. CDR1 and CDR2 (germline): SGHDT, YYEEEE. V shed 3 bases, J shed 8 bases, and the junction held 3 bases outside the gene matches. CDR3 size: 13 residues. Here the CDR3 DNA reads TGTGCCAGCAGCTGGGGACAGGACGAAAAACTGTTTTTT. Protein sequence: CASSWGQDEKLFF.

The chain joins TRBV28 to TRBJ2-4, with 8 nucleotides matching TRBD2. Germline loops: CDR1 MDHEN, CDR2 SYDVKM. V shed 6 bases, J shed 0 bases, and the junction held 7 bases outside the gene matches. The CDR3 totals 16 residues. The CDR3 protein is CASRPTSGGAKNIQYF. The CDR3 coding sequence is TGTGCCAGCAGGCCAACTAGCGGAGGAGCCAAAAACATTCAGTACTTC.

The rearrangement joins TRBV4-1 to TRBJ2-5; 9 bases line up with TRBD2. The CDR3 runs to 17 residues. CDR1 is MGHRA, CDR2 YSYEKL, per germline. V gave up 0 bases and J gave up 3 bases; unmatched junction bases: 8. The CDR3 DNA reads TGCGCCAGCAGCCAAGATCGGACTAGCGCCGTTGAAGAGACCCAGTACTTC. Amino acids: CASSQDRTSAVEETQYF.

This chain joins TRBV5-1 and TRBJ2-3; tentative D call: TRBD2 (5 bases). The V gene's germline CDR1 is SGHRS and CDR2 YFSETQ. Trimming removed 4 bases from V and 5 bases from J, with 14 bases in between. This CDR3 comprises 14 residues. CDR3 sequence reads: CASSGETRLDTQYF. CDR3 DNA: TGCGCCAGCAGCGGGGAAACTAGGCTAGATACGCAGTATTTT.

This rearrangement joins TRBV24-1 to TRBJ2-2; D is unresolved. V was pared by 9 bases and J by 5 bases, with 9 bases between. The germline CDR1 and CDR2 sequences are KGHDR and SFDVKD. This CDR3 is 12 amino acids long. CDR3 loop: CATSRGTGELFF. The CDR3, as DNA: TGTGCCACCTCGCGTGGGACCGGGGAGCTGTTTTTT.

On this clone itself: The sample holds other DNA sequences that translate to the same CDR3. V and J are TRBV27 and TRBJ2-7; D is perhaps TRBD2 (6 bases). The CDR3 totals 15 residues. Germline V gene lookup returns CDR1 MNHEY and CDR2 SMNVEV (reference sequence). Between the trimmed V and J ends, which lost 5 bases and 2 bases, there was a span of 16 bases. As DNA, the CDR3 is TGTGCCAGCAGTCTCCTCCGGGAGTTAACCTACGAGCAGTACTTC. This sequence encodes CASSLLRELTYEQYF.

This clone is a singleton in its sample. This sequence joins TRBV9 and TRBJ1-2; tentative D call: TRBD1 (6 bases). The CDR3 loop spans 14 amino acids. Trimming left V 0 bases short and J 5 bases short, with 11 bases between. Germline CDR1 is SGDLS and CDR2 is YYNGEE. The DNA of the CDR3 is TGTGCCAGCAGCGTAGGGAGCAGGGGTTATGGCTACACCTTC. Translating gives CASSVGSRGYGYTF.

By sample share, this clone is medium-sized (0.01 to 0.1%). This chain connects TRBV9 to TRBJ1-4; 7 bases fit TRBD1. The germline V gene has CDR1 SGDLS and CDR2 YYNGEE. V shed 3 bases and J 8 bases; nucleotides not matched to a gene: 7. CDR3 size: 14 residues. For the CDR3, the DNA is TGTGCCAGCAGCGATGACAGGGAGGGGGAAAAACTGTTTTTT. This gives the protein CASSDDREGEKLFF.

V is TRBV6-5 and J is TRBJ1-6; the D is unclear. Between the trimmed V and J ends, which lost 3 bases and 7 bases, there was a span of 16 bases. The germline V gene has CDR1 MNHEY and CDR2 SVGAGI. The CDR3 extends over 16 amino acids. The CDR3 is CASSYQATFANSPLHF. The CDR3 coding sequence is TGTGCCAGCAGTTATCAGGCCACCTTTGCAAATTCACCCCTCCACTTT.